Below are 26 T cell receptor beta chains sequenced from a single sample in a study of neoadjuvant anti-PD-1 for oral cavity cancer. As for time point: after neoadjuvant nivolumab, at surgical resection. Assay used: immunoSEQ multiplex PCR; TCRdb lists only in-frame clones, some missing. This table holds tens of thousands of clones, 86% found once. The material was PBMCs, obtained after nivolumab (anti-PD-1) treatment. The receptors were gathered from a person aged 35-79 years with oral cavity squamous cell carcinoma.

V is TRBV7-9 and J is TRBJ2-1; 14 nucleotides agree with TRBD2. The CDR3 has 14 amino acids. The germline CDR1 and CDR2 sequences are SEHNR and FQNEAQ (reference sequence). With V trimmed by 7 bases and J by 6 bases, 2 bases remained unmatched. DNA for the CDR3: TGTGCCAGCAACGGACTAGCGGGAGGCAATGAGCAGTTCTTC. Translating gives CASNGLAGGNEQFF.

This clone was seen more than once but under ten times. The rearrangement joins TRBV27 to TRBJ1-2; D not resolved. This CDR3 has 14 amino acids. Germline loops: CDR1 MNHEY, CDR2 SMNVEV (reference sequence). V shed 3 bases and J shed 3 bases, with 11 bases lying between them. In DNA, the CDR3 is TGTGCCAGCAGTTTCTATTCCACAGACTATGGCTACACCTTC. Translating gives CASSFYSTDYGYTF.

The chain's CDR3 is CASSGPGQGASGELFF. As DNA, the CDR3 is TGTGCCAGCAGCGGACCGGGACAGGGGGCCTCCGGGGAGCTGTTTTTT. This chain connects TRBV9 to TRBJ2-2, with 12 bases fitting TRBD1. Losses at the gene ends were 3 bases for V and 6 bases for J; bases not matched to a gene: 6. The CDR3 is 16 amino acids. Germline loops: CDR1 SGDLS, CDR2 YYNGEE.

This chain links TRBV14 with TRBJ2-3; D may correspond to TRBD1 or TRBD2 (6 bases each). Germline V gene lookup returns CDR1 SGHDN and CDR2 FVKESK. V was pared by 1 base and J by 6 bases, with 14 bases between. This CDR3 spans 15 amino acids. The CDR3 is CASSQVFGGPDTQYF. The DNA of the CDR3 is TGTGCCAGCAGCCAAGTTTTCGGGGGCCCTGATACGCAGTATTTT.

This rearrangement joins TRBV5-1 to TRBJ2-5; TRBD1 or TRBD2 may be the D gene (6 bases each). There are 12 residues in the CDR3. V was pared by 5 bases and J by 5 bases, with 10 bases between. Germline V lookup: CDR1 SGHRS, CDR2 YFSETQ. The chain's CDR3 is CASSGGLETQYF. For the CDR3, the DNA is TGCGCCAGCAGTGGGGGGCTGGAGACCCAGTACTTC.

The CDR3 here is CASSHRVLEEKLFF. The CDR3 nucleotides read TGTGCCAGCAGTCACAGGGTATTGGAAGAAAAACTGTTTTTT. The chain uses TRBV6-6 and TRBJ1-4; D may be TRBD1 (6 bases). This CDR3 spans 14 amino acids. Trimming stripped 5 bases from V and 8 bases from J, with 15 bases between. Germline V gene data show CDR1 as MNHNY and CDR2 as SVGAGI (reference sequence).

J is TRBJ1-5 and V is TRBV5-1; no definite D call. This CDR3 contains 15 residues. From germline, CDR1 is SGHRS and CDR2 YFSETQ. V lost 0 bases, J lost 1 base, and 8 bases lay in between. The CDR3 DNA follows: TGCGCCAGCAGCTTGGGACCGCCAAGCAATCAGCCCCAGCATTTT. This encodes CASSLGPPSNQPQHF.

This chain links TRBV7-9 with TRBJ1-1, with D unclear. Looked up from germline, CDR1 is SEHNR and CDR2 is FQNEAQ (reference sequence). This CDR3 comprises 13 residues. V was pared by 0 bases and J by 10 bases, with 12 bases between. CDR3 in amino acids: CASSLAERNGAFF. CDR3 in DNA: TGTGCCAGCAGCTTAGCGGAGAGAAACGGAGCTTTCTTT.

The chain is built from TRBV5-3 and TRBJ1-2, with D uncertain. TRBV5-3 is designated an ORF whose function remains uncertain. V lost 4 bases and J lost 0, with 19 bases in between. CDR3 length: 17 amino acids. CDR3 loop: CARSHREQKRANYGYTF. In DNA, the CDR3 is TGTGCCAGAAGCCACCGGGAGCAAAAGCGGGCTAACTATGGCTACACCTTC.

The chain carries TRBV5-4 and TRBJ1-1, with TRBD1 as a possible D gene (5 bases). CDR1 is SGHNT, CDR2 YYREEE, per germline (reference sequence). The ends were cut back, 4 bases at V and 0 bases at J, with 16 bases in the middle. The CDR3 has 16 residues. CDR3 amino acids: CASSRAIWGLNTEAFF. The CDR3 nucleotides are TGTGCCAGCAGCCGGGCTATATGGGGGTTGAACACTGAAGCTTTCTTT.

This chain uses TRBV10-3 with TRBJ1-5; 7 nucleotides agree with TRBD1. V was clipped by 6 bases and J by 1 base; unmatched bases: 6. CDR1 ENHRY and CDR2 SYGVKD come from the germline V gene. The CDR3 has 15 residues. CDR3 amino acids: CAISSGTESNQPQHF. For the CDR3, the DNA is TGTGCCATCAGCTCCGGGACAGAGAGCAATCAGCCCCAGCATTTT.

Only one count was recorded for this clone. The chain uses TRBV5-1 and TRBJ2-5; D is ambiguous. This CDR3 has 12 residues. V gave up 0 bases and J gave up 5 bases, with 5 bases separating them. The germline V gene encodes CDR1 SGHRS and CDR2 YFSETQ. CDR3 sequence reads: CASSLALETQYF. In DNA form, the CDR3 reads TGCGCCAGCAGCTTGGCCCTCGAGACCCAGTACTTC.

J is TRBJ2-1 and V is TRBV13; D is tentatively TRBD1 or TRBD2 (5 bases each). The V end was cut by 3 bases, the J end by 2 bases, with 14 bases between. CDR1 PRHDT and CDR2 FYEKMQ come from the germline V gene (reference sequence). The CDR3 sequence is 16 residues long. CDR3 region: CASSLGELGPYNEQFF. In nucleotides, the CDR3 is TGTGCCAGCAGCTTGGGGGAGCTGGGCCCCTACAATGAGCAGTTCTTC.

The V gene is TRBV14, the J gene TRBJ1-6, with D hard to call. The germline CDR1 and CDR2 sequences are SGHDN and FVKESK. The CDR3 is 14 residues long. Trimming pared 0 bases from V and 0 bases from J, leaving 0 bases between. The CDR3 sequence: CASSQDSYNSPLHF. As DNA, the CDR3 is TGTGCCAGCAGCCAAGACTCCTATAATTCACCCCTCCACTTT.

The chain has TRBV7-6 and TRBJ1-2; a possible D gene is TRBD1 (6 bases). V lost 2 bases and J 7 bases, leaving 17 bases between the germline ends. This CDR3 region has 15 residues. Germline V lookup: CDR1 SGHVS, CDR2 FNYEAQ. In DNA form, the CDR3 reads TGTGCCAGCAGCTTAATGTTCGGGACATCTTCTGGCTACACCTTC. Its protein product is CASSLMFGTSSGYTF. Full variable domain (outside the CDR3, taken from reference TRBV7-6 and TRBJ1-2): GAGVSQSPRYKVTKRGQDVALRCDPISGHVSLYWYRQALGQGPEFLTYFNYEAQQDKSGLPNDRFSAERPEGSISTLTIQRTEQRDSAMYRCASSLMFGTSSGYTFGSGTRLTVV.

This sequence joins TRBV6-5 and TRBJ2-7; perhaps TRBD1 as D (6 bases). Germline assignment: CDR1 MNHEY and CDR2 SVGAGI. Trimming took off 2 bases at V and 4 bases at J, with 12 bases between the two ends. The CDR3 has 14 residues. Here the CDR3 reads CASSYRDIYYEQYF. The CDR3 DNA reads as TGTGCCAGCAGTTACCGGGACATCTATTACGAGCAGTACTTC.

This chain uses TRBV2 with TRBJ2-3; weak D call: TRBD2 (7 bases). CDR1 and CDR2 (germline): SNHLY, FYNNEI. The germline V and J ends were trimmed by 8 bases and 0 bases, with 9 bases remaining between them. This CDR3 comprises 13 residues. CDR3 sequence reads: CASAGASTDTQYF. CDR3 coding DNA: TGTGCCAGCGCGGGGGCGAGCACAGATACGCAGTATTTT.

The chain has TRBV30 and TRBJ1-6, with a possible D match to TRBD1 (6 bases). Trimming removed 3 bases at V and 2 bases at J, with 8 bases between. This CDR3 has 14 residues. The germline V gene encodes CDR1 GTSNPN and CDR2 SVGIG (reference sequence). CDR3 protein: CAWSRDTYNSPLHF. The CDR3 nucleotides are TGTGCCTGGAGCAGGGACACCTATAATTCACCCCTCCACTTT.

V usage is TRBV21-1 and J usage is TRBJ2-7. TRBV21-1 counts as a pseudogene. The CDR3 runs 14 residues. The CDR3 is CASSKKGRLYEQYF. The CDR3 bases are TGTGCCAGCAGCAAAAAGGGCAGGCTATACGAGCAGTACTTC.

The rearrangement uses TRBV27 and TRBJ2-2; 13 bases line up with TRBD2. CDR1 and CDR2 from the germline V gene are MNHEY and SMNVEV (reference sequence). The CDR3 covers 21 residues. V lost 6 bases to trimming and J lost 0 bases; unmatched junction nucleotides: 16. DNA for the CDR3: TGTGCCAGCAGCTCTTACCTCCCGGGGACTAGCGGGACCGCGAACACCGGGGAGCTGTTTTTT. This codes for CASSSYLPGTSGTANTGELFF.

The chain joins TRBV19 to TRBJ1-2; 7 bases match TRBD1. Unmatched junction bases numbered 13, after V lost 5 bases and J lost 7 bases. Germline V gene lookup returns CDR1 LNHDA and CDR2 SQIVND (reference sequence). The CDR3 has 15 residues. CDR3: CASSFSRGNPAGYTF. CDR3 DNA: TGTGCCAGTAGTTTTAGCAGGGGGAACCCTGCTGGCTACACCTTC. Variable domain in full (rest from reference TRBV19 and TRBJ1-2): DGGITQSPKYLFRKEGQNVTLSCEQNLNHDAMYWYRQDPGQGLRLIYYSQIVNDFQKGDIAEGYSVSREKKESFPLTVTSAQKNPTAFYLCASSFSRGNPAGYTFGSGTRLTVV.

DNA of the CDR3: TGTGCCAGCAGTTCGGACAGTAACGGGTACTACAATGAGCAGTTCTTC. Encoded protein: CASSSDSNGYYNEQFF. The chain combines TRBV27 with TRBJ2-1; the D gene is possibly TRBD1 (6 bases). The CDR3 spans 16 residues. V dropped 4 bases and J dropped 3 bases, with 16 bases sitting between them. Germline-derived CDR1 and CDR2 are MNHEY and SMNVEV (reference sequence).

The chain is built from TRBV28 and TRBJ1-4; D ambiguous. Trimming pared 4 bases from V and 3 bases from J, leaving 12 bases between. The CDR3 runs to 15 residues. The germline V gene encodes CDR1 MDHEN and CDR2 SYDVKM. The CDR3 is CASSSSGTANEKLFF. In DNA form, the CDR3 reads TGTGCCAGCAGTTCATCGGGTACGGCTAATGAAAAACTGTTTTTT.

The chain carries TRBV19 and TRBJ1-1; 7 nucleotides align to TRBD1. This CDR3 contains 13 residues. Trimming removed 3 bases from V and 10 bases from J; junction bases left unmatched: 8. Germline V gene data show CDR1 as LNHDA and CDR2 as SQIVND (reference sequence). The chain's CDR3 is CASSIYGPGGAFF. The CDR3 bases are TGTGCCAGTAGTATCTACGGCCCAGGGGGAGCTTTCTTT.

The chain links TRBV28 to TRBJ2-5; TRBD2 aligns across 9 bases. The CDR3 contains 16 residues. The germline gives CDR1 MDHEN, CDR2 SYDVKM. V was pared by 3 bases and J by 5 bases, with 10 bases of the junction left unmatched. The CDR3 region is CASSFPLTSGRETQYF. The CDR3 DNA reads as TGTGCCAGCAGTTTCCCATTGACTAGCGGTCGGGAGACCCAGTACTTC.

This chain connects TRBV29-1 to TRBJ2-7; 15 nucleotides line up with TRBD2. V shed 1 base and J 4 bases; nucleotides not matched to a gene: 5. Germline CDR1 and CDR2: SQVTM and ANQGSEA. The CDR3 has 16 residues. CDR3 coding DNA: TGCAGCGTTGAAGGTCGCGGACTAGCGGGGGGGTACGAGCAGTACTTC. Protein sequence: CSVEGRGLAGGYEQYF.